Listed below are T cell receptor beta chains from one sample, sequenced in a study of cytomegalovirus exposure and HLA in healthy donors. Repertoires were generated with immunoSEQ multiplex PCR, while TCRdb's copy carries only in-frame clones and drops some. The sample lists 150,000 to 200,000 clones, about 80% occurring once. Source material: PBMCs. These TCRs come from a woman aged 45-59 years in good health and CMV-seropositive. CDR3s include the opening cysteine and the closing phenylalanine or tryptophan. The D gene is left open where the match is weak. The size entry is marked missing in some rows and otherwise reads once, few, many or a size class.

TRBV27	.	.	TRBJ2-7	CASSFLSSSYEQYF	TGTGCCAGCAGTTTCCTTAGCTCAAGCTACGAGCAGTACTTC
TRBV7-6	.	.	TRBJ1-5	CASSSGSNQPQHF	TGTGCCAGCAGCTCCGGGTCCAATCAGCCCCAGCATTTT
TRBV7-2	.	.	TRBJ2-7	CASSPPGVSYEQYF	TGTGCCAGCAGCCCACCGGGAGTAAGCTACGAGCAGTACTTC
TRBV7-2	once	.	TRBJ1-5	CASSLGLPGLQPQHF	TGTGCCAGCAGCTTAGGGCTCCCGGGTTTACAGCCCCAGCATTTT
TRBV28	once	.	TRBJ1-6	CASTQDSRDNSPLHF	TGTGCCAGCACCCAGGACAGCAGAGATAATTCACCCCTCCACTTT
TRBV15	.	.	TRBJ2-1	CATSGGVSSYNEQFF	TGTGCCACCAGCGGCGGGGTTAGCTCCTACAATGAGCAGTTCTTC
TRBV19	.	.	TRBJ2-4	CASSPAGNYLAKNIQYF	TGTGCCAGTTCCCCCGCAGGGAACTATCTAGCCAAAAACATTCAGTACTTC
TRBV4-3	medium-sized	.	TRBJ2-1	CASSQGSGLAQYNEQFF	TGCGCCAGCAGCCAAGGATCGGGTCTAGCACAGTACAATGAGCAGTTCTTC
TRBV13	few	.	TRBJ2-7	CASSLGGASYEQYF	TGTGCCAGCAGCTTAGGGGGAGCCTCCTACGAGCAGTACTTC
TRBV28	.	.	TRBJ2-7	CASSLLMQKYF	TGTGCCAGCAGTTTATTAATGCAGAAGTACTTC
TRBV18	.	TRBD1	TRBJ1-1	CASSPDRDTEAFF	TGTGCCAGCTCACCGGACAGGGACACTGAAGCTTTCTTT
TRBV7-3	.	.	TRBJ2-1	CASSLEEADYNEQFF	TGTGCCAGCAGCTTAGAAGAAGCGGATTACAATGAGCAGTTCTTC
TRBV6-6	.	.	TRBJ1-1	CASTWSRNTEAFF	TGTGCCAGCACGTGGAGTCGGAACACTGAAGCTTTCTTT
TRBV7-6	.	.	TRBJ2-1	CASSLNKGDYPYNEQFF	TGTGCCAGCAGCTTGAACAAGGGGGACTATCCCTACAATGAGCAGTTCTTC
TRBV25-1	.	.	TRBJ1-6	CASSTQGRVNSPLHF	TGTGCCAGCAGTACACAGGGTCGGGTCAATTCACCCCTCCACTTT
TRBV7-6	.	TRBD1	TRBJ2-6	CASSSTGQSGANVLTF	TGTGCCAGCAGCTCGACAGGGCAGTCTGGGGCCAACGTCCTGACTTTC
TRBV11-3	few	.	TRBJ1-3	CASSKGRGNTIYF	TGTGCCAGCAGCAAGGGGAGGGGAAACACCATATATTTT
TRBV5-1	.	TRBD1	TRBJ1-6	CASSLGQGLSPLHF	TGCGCCAGCAGCTTGGGACAGGGTCTCTCACCCCTCCACTTT
TRBV7-6	once	.	TRBJ2-5	CASSARGKETQYF	TGTGCCAGCAGCGCGAGGGGGAAAGAGACCCAGTACTTC
TRBV14	.	.	TRBJ2-1	CASSPWRTYNEQFF	TGTGCCAGCAGTCCCTGGCGGACCTACAATGAGCAGTTCTTC
TRBV5-1	few	.	TRBJ1-3	CASRDSGNTIYF	TGCGCCAGCAGGGACAGTGGAAACACCATATATTTT
TRBV27	once	.	TRBJ1-2	CASSVVRGQGYTF	TGTGCCAGCAGTGTGGTGCGGGGGCAAGGCTACACCTTC
TRBV30	.	.	TRBJ1-2	CAWRKTDPNYGYTF	TGTGCCTGGAGGAAGACAGACCCCAACTATGGCTACACCTTC
TRBV4-3	.	TRBD2	TRBJ2-3	CASSQTLAGPQHTQYF	TGCGCCAGCAGCCAAACACTAGCGGGACCCCAACATACGCAGTATTTT
TRBV18	.	TRBD1	TRBJ2-1	CASSPDRVSYNEQFF	TGTGCCAGCTCACCAGACAGGGTCTCCTACAATGAGCAGTTCTTC
TRBV6-1	.	.	TRBJ1-1	CASSDRGPMNTEAFF	TGTGCCAGCAGTGACAGGGGACCGATGAACACTGAAGCTTTCTTT
TRBV5-1	few	.	TRBJ2-3	CASSLAGDTDTQYF	TGCGCCAGCAGCTTGGCCGGGGACACAGATACGCAGTATTTT
TRBV19	.	.	TRBJ1-5	CASSIEGLTVWGQPQHF	TGTGCCAGTAGTATAGAAGGGCTGACAGTATGGGGTCAGCCCCAGCATTTT